Following are 3 T cell receptor beta chains from one sample sequenced in a study of blood T cell repertoires in COVID-19. Sequencing used immunoSEQ multiplex PCR; TCRdb keeps in-frame clones, though not all of them. The sample holds roughly 38,000 clones, approximately 86% seen once. Sequenced input: peripheral blood. These receptor sequences come from a man aged 50-60 years with active COVID-19.

The genes are TRBV7-8 and TRBJ1-1, with D tentatively TRBD1 (5 bases). Trimming left V 5 bases short and J 1 base short, with 11 bases between. Looked up from germline, CDR1 is SGHVS and CDR2 is FQNEAQ. The CDR3 covers 14 residues. This CDR3 is CASSPHQGNTEAFF. The CDR3 nucleotides are TGTGCCAGCAGCCCACACCAGGGGAACACTGAAGCTTTCTTT.

This clone has only a few counts. The chain employs TRBV27 and TRBJ2-3, with D possibly being TRBD2 (7 bases). The CDR3 is 16 residues long. V lost 2 bases to trimming and J lost 2 bases, with 14 bases between them. Per the germline V gene, CDR1 is MNHEY and CDR2 is SMNVEV (reference sequence). The CDR3 nucleotides are TGTGCCAGCAGTTTAAGAGGGGGGGCCTCCACAGATACGCAGTATTTT. This gives the protein CASSLRGGASTDTQYF.

The chain is built from TRBV19 and TRBJ2-1; 14 positions agree with TRBD2. V lost 6 bases to trimming and J lost 12 bases; unmatched junction nucleotides: 4. CDR1 is LNHDA, CDR2 SQIVND, per germline (reference sequence). The CDR3 contains 13 residues. In nucleotides, the CDR3 is TGTGCCAGTAGCGGACTAGCGGGGGGCCGGCAGTTCTTC. Its translation: CASSGLAGGRQFF.